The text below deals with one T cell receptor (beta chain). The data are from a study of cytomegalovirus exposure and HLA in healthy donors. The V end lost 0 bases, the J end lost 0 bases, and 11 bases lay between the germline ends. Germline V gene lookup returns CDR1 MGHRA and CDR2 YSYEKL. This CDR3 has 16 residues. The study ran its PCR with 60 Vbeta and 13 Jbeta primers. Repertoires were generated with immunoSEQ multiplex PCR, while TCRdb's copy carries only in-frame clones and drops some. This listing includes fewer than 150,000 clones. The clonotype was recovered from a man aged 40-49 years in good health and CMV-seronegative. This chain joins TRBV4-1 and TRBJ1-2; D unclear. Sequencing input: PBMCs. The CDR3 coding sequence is TGCGCCAGCAGCCAAGAAGATACAGTCGCTAACTATGGCTACACCTTC. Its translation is CASSQEDTVANYGYTF.